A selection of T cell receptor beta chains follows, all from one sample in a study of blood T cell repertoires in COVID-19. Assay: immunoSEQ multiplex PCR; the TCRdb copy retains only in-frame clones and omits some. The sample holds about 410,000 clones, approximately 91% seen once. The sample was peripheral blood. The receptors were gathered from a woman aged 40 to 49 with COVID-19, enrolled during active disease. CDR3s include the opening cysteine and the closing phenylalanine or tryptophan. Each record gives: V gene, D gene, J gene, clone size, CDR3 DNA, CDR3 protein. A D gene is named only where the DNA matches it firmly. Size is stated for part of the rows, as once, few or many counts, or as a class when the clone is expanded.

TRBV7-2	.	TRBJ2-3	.	TGTGCCAGCAGCTTCACGGTAAACACAGATACGCAGTATTTT	CASSFTVNTDTQYF
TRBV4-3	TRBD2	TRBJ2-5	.	TGCGCCAGCAGCCAACTCGGCGGGGGGGCCGGGGAGACCCAGTACTTC	CASSQLGGGAGETQYF
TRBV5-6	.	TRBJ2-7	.	TGTGCCAGCAGCTTAAGGAGGACCTACGAGCAGTACTTC	CASSLRRTYEQYF
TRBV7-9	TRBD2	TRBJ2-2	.	TGTGCCAGCAGCTTTGTGACCGGGACTACATTTTACGGGGAGCTGTTTTTT	CASSFVTGTTFYGELFF
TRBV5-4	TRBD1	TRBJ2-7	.	TGTGCCAGCAGCTTGGCCGGGACAGGGGGCAGCGAGCAGTACTTC	CASSLAGTGGSEQYF
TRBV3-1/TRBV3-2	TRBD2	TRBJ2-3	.	TGTGCCAGCAGCCAAGATGAAGAACTAGCGGGTCCTAGCACAGATACGCAGTATTTT	CASSQDEELAGPSTDTQYF
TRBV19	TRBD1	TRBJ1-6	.	TGTGCCAGTAGTCTCGTCCCGGGACAGGGGGCGAGGTCAGCCCTCCACTTT	CASSLVPGQGARSALHF
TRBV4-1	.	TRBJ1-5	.	TGCGCCAGCAGCCATAAAGGGGGAGACCCTACTAATCAGCCCCAGCATTTT	CASSHKGGDPTNQPQHF
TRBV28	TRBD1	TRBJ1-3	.	TGTGCCAGCAGTCACAGGGGGCCCTCTGGAAACACCATATATTTT	CASSHRGPSGNTIYF
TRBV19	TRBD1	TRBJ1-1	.	TGTGCCAGTAGGTCGGACAGGGGAACCACTGAAGCTTTCTTT	CASRSDRGTTEAFF
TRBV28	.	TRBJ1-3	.	TGTGCCAGCAGTTTAAAGGACAGATTATCTGGAAACACCATATATTTT	CASSLKDRLSGNTIYF
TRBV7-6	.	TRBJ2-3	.	TGTGCCAGCAGCAATAGCGGCATTCTTCGTGGCACAGATACGCAGTATTTT	CASSNSGILRGTDTQYF
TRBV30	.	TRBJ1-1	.	TGTGCCTGGAGCGACCGGGACATTGAAGCTTTCTTT	CAWSDRDIEAFF
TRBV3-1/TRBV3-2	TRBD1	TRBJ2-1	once	TGTGCCAGCAGCCAAGAGCGGCAGGGGGACAATGAGCAGTTCTTC	CASSQERQGDNEQFF
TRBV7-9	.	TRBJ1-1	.	TGTGCCAGCAGCTTAGCTCTAACAGGGAACACTGAAGCTTTCTTT	CASSLALTGNTEAFF
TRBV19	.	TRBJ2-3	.	TGTGCCAGTAGTATAGACGAGACAGGACTCACAGATACGCAGTATTTT	CASSIDETGLTDTQYF
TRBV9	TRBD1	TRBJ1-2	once	TGTGCCAGCAGCGCTGGGACAGAGAAGAGGTCGCGAGATGGCTACACCTTC	CASSAGTEKRSRDGYTF
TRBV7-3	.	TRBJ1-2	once	TGTGCCAGCAGCTTAACTAGGGAGGGGGATGGCTACACCTTC	CASSLTREGDGYTF
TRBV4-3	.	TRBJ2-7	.	TGCGCCAGCAGCCAAGGGAGGGGGCGAGCCTACGAGCAGTACTTC	CASSQGRGRAYEQYF
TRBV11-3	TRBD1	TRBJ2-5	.	TGTGCCAGCAGCTTGGGACAGGACACCCAAGAGACCCAGTACTTC	CASSLGQDTQETQYF